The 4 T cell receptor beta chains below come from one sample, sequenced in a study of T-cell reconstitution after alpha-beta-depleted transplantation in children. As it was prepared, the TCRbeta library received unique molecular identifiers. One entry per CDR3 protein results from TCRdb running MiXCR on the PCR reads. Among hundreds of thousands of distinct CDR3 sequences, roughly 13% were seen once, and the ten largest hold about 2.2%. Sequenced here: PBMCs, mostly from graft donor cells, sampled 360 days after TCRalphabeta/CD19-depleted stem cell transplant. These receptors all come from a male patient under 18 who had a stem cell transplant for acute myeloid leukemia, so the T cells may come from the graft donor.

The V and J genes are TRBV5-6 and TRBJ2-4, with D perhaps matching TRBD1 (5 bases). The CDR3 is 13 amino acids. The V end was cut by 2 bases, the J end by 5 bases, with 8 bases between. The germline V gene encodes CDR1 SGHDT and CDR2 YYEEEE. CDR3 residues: CASSLGRENIQYF. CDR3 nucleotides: TGTGCCAGCAGCTTAGGCAGGGAAAACATTCAGTACTTC.

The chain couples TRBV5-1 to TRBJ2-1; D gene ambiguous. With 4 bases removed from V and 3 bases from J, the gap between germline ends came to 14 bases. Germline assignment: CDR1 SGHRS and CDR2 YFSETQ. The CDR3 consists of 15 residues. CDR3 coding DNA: TGCGCCAGCAGCCGTATGGGTGGCAACTACAATGAGCAGTTCTTC. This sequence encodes CASSRMGGNYNEQFF.

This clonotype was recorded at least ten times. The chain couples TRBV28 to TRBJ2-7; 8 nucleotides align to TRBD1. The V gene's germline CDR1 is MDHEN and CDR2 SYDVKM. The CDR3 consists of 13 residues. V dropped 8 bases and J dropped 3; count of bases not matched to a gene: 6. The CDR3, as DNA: TGTGCCAGCTGCCGGGACAGGTTCTACGAGCAGTACTTC. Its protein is CASCRDRFYEQYF.

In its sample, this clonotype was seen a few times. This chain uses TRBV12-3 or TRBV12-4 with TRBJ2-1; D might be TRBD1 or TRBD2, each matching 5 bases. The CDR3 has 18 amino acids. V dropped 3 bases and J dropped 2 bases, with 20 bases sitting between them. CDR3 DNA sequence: TGTGCCAGCAGTTTTACGGGTAGGGGAGAGGGGACCTACAATGAGCAGTTCTTC. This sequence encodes CASSFTGRGEGTYNEQFF.